The entry that follows covers one TCR beta chain sequence. Its specificity is unknown. Primers used in a second PCR of roughly 6 to 12 cycles were a sample-barcoded 5' primer and a J-beta primer mix. Tagging of each cDNA molecule was performed by a template-switch adaptor with 12 random nucleotides. TCRdb itself ran the 5' RACE reads through MiXCR, one entry per CDR3 protein. The sample has about 1.1 million distinct CDR3 sequences; 30% to 40% are singletons. Each donor was a healthy Caucasian individual from Russia, aged roughly 6 to 95. This sample was included in a study of blood T cells in healthy people across ages. Study outcomes and limitations: Per-million-T-cell TCR beta diversity fell roughly linearly with age.

Trimming took 6 bases from V and 1 from J, leaving 10 bases between them. This CDR3 is built from 15 residues. Germline V gene lookup returns CDR1 ENHRY and CDR2 SYGVKD. The chain has TRBV10-3 and TRBJ1-6; no firm D call. The TCR originated in a man aged 18 to 29 in good health. The sequenced sample was blood. The CDR3 loop reads CAISPAESYNSPLHF. CDR3 nucleotides: TGTGCCATCAGCCCTGCCGAGTCCTATAATTCACCCCTCCACTTT.